This entry concerns a single TCR beta chain. The data originate from a study of blood T cell repertoires in COVID-19. Germline V CDR1 and CDR2: SNHLY, FYNNEI. The V segment lost 6 bases and the J segment 8 bases; nucleotides outside the gene matches: 12. CDR3 length: 15 amino acids. As processed by the authors: From reference gene primer amplification, estimates of nucleated cell counts were derived. The method was immunoSEQ multiplex PCR; TCRdb's version includes in-frame clones alone and lacks a portion of them. V and J calls and clone size follow that table, whereas D and trimming were derived from the DNA. The table shows a few hundred thousand clones, with over 75% occurring only once.

The sequenced sample consisted of PBMCs or T cells enriched from blood (not recorded which). This receptor was taken from a middle-aged woman with acute COVID-19. The chain employs TRBV2 and TRBJ1-4; the match to TRBD1 covers 7 bases. The CDR3 bases are TGTGCCAGCAGAGAACAAGACAGGGTGCACGAAAAACTGTTTTTT. Its translation: CASREQDRVHEKLFF.